Listed below are T cell receptor beta chains from one sample, sequenced in a study of T cell changes during pregnancy in multiple sclerosis. Profiled with immunoSEQ multiplex PCR; TCRdb holds only in-frame clones, not every one. Of over 70,000 clones detected, approximately 94% appear once; the ten largest clones hold about 0.84%. The material was peripheral blood, obtained in the third trimester of pregnancy. All receptors come from a female donor with multiple sclerosis, enrolled in a pregnancy study. Both conserved end residues are part of each CDR3. The order of the fields is clone size, J gene, D gene, CDR3 length, V gene, CDR3 protein, CDR3 DNA. A D gene is named only where the DNA matches it firmly. Size is stated for part of the rows, as once, few or many counts, or as a class when the clone is expanded.

>.|TRBJ1-3|.|14|TRBV5-1
CATSMREGGNTIYF
TGCGCCACCTCCATGAGGGAGGGTGGAAACACCATATATTTT
>.|TRBJ1-1|TRBD1|15|TRBV5-1
CASSFDLPGQREAFF
TGCGCCAGCAGCTTCGACTTACCGGGACAGAGGGAAGCTTTCTTT
>.|TRBJ1-3|.|16|TRBV15
CATSRDVSGSGNTIYF
TGTGCCACCAGCAGAGATGTGTCGGGCTCTGGAAACACCATATATTTT
>.|TRBJ2-2|.|12|TRBV28
CASSLSLGELFF
TGTGCCAGCAGTTTATCTCTAGGGGAGCTGTTTTTT
>once|TRBJ2-1|TRBD2|17|TRBV19
CASSPWTSGGLGNEQFF
TGTGCCAGTAGTCCCTGGACTAGCGGAGGCCTTGGGAATGAGCAGTTCTTC
>.|TRBJ2-7|TRBD1|13|TRBV28
CASSSTGAGEQYF
TGTGCCAGCAGTTCAACAGGGGCGGGCGAGCAGTACTTC
>once|TRBJ2-7|TRBD1|15|TRBV18
CASSPSGTGRHEQYF
TGTGCCAGCTCACCTTCCGGGACAGGGAGACACGAGCAGTACTTC
>.|TRBJ1-2|.|14|TRBV18
CASSPSGGDYGYTF
TGTGCCAGCTCACCAAGCGGGGGAGACTATGGCTACACCTTC
>.|TRBJ1-3|.|14|TRBV7-2
CASSLSRGGNTIYF
TGTGCCAGCAGCTTATCGCGGGGTGGGAACACCATATATTTT
>.|TRBJ1-1|.|13|TRBV15
CATSSTTNTEAFF
TGTGCCACCAGCAGCACAACGAACACTGAAGCTTTCTTT
>.|TRBJ2-1|.|13|TRBV4-2
CASSSGQFNEQFF
TGTGCCAGCAGCTCCGGACAGTTCAATGAGCAGTTCTTC
>.|TRBJ2-7|TRBD2|16|TRBV9
CASSPEVGLGVYEQYF
TGTGCCAGCAGCCCCGAGGTGGGACTAGGGGTCTACGAGCAGTACTTC
>few|TRBJ1-1|.|15|TRBV7-9
CASSSKAFPGTEAFF
TGTGCCAGCAGCTCCAAAGCCTTTCCGGGAACTGAAGCTTTCTTT
>.|TRBJ1-1|TRBD1|14|TRBV11-3
CASSPGDRNTEAFF
TGTGCCAGCAGCCCGGGGGACAGGAACACTGAAGCTTTCTTT
>.|TRBJ1-3|TRBD1|22|TRBV7-6
CASSLVHLWDRGQEGTGNTIYF
TGTGCCAGCAGCTTAGTCCACCTGTGGGACAGGGGCCAGGAGGGCACTGGAAACACCATATATTTT
>.|TRBJ2-7|.|13|TRBV9
CASSSGLAGEQYF
TGTGCCAGCAGCTCGGGACTCGCGGGGGAGCAGTACTTC
>.|TRBJ2-1|.|14|TRBV28
CASSTDSSYNEQFF
TGTGCCAGCAGCACCGATAGCTCCTACAATGAGCAGTTCTTC
>.|TRBJ2-7|TRBD2|14|TRBV28
CASNLSGRMYEQYF
TGTGCCAGCAACCTTAGCGGGAGGATGTACGAGCAGTACTTC
>.|TRBJ2-1|TRBD2|17|TRBV5-1
CASSLAHRAGGGNEQFF
TGCGCCAGCAGCTTGGCACATCGAGCGGGGGGGGGCAATGAGCAGTTCTTC
>.|TRBJ2-1|TRBD1|15|TRBV5-4
CASSTGTGDYNEQFF
TGTGCCAGCAGCACCGGGACAGGTGATTACAATGAGCAGTTCTTC
>once|TRBJ2-7|.|15|TRBV21-1
CASRPGASGGYEQYF
TGTGCCAGCCGACCCGGGGCTAGCGGGGGGTACGAGCAGTACTTC
>once|TRBJ2-7|.|15|TRBV5-1
CASSLSGQGLYEQYF
TGCGCCAGCAGCTTGTCGGGTCAGGGACTCTACGAGCAGTACTTC
>.|TRBJ1-1|TRBD1|16|TRBV28
CASREDREAMNTEAFF
TGTGCCAGCAGGGAGGACAGGGAAGCAATGAACACTGAAGCTTTCTTT
>.|TRBJ2-7|TRBD2|17|TRBV5-4
CASSLVRVSGSLYEQYF
TGTGCCAGCAGCTTGGTTAGGGTCAGCGGGAGCCTCTACGAGCAGTACTTC
>.|TRBJ2-7|.|13|TRBV13
CASSFFQGYEQYF
TGTGCCAGCAGCTTTTTCCAGGGCTACGAGCAGTACTTC
>.|TRBJ2-7|TRBD2|16|TRBV5-1
CASSLGLAGPTYEQYF
TGCGCCAGCAGCTTGGGACTAGCGGGCCCAACCTACGAGCAGTACTTC
>once|TRBJ2-7|.|13|TRBV18
CASTLQGPYEQYF
TGTGCCAGCACGTTACAGGGACCGTACGAGCAGTACTTC
>.|TRBJ2-2|TRBD2|19|TRBV18
CASSPPGLAGERRTGELFF
TGTGCCAGCTCACCACCGGGACTAGCGGGAGAGAGGAGAACCGGGGAGCTGTTTTTT
>.|TRBJ2-7|TRBD1|15|TRBV5-1
CASSPRDRGFYEQYF
TGCGCCAGCAGCCCCCGGGACAGGGGGTTCTACGAGCAGTACTTC
>.|TRBJ1-1|.|16|TRBV9
CASSVEPGAQNTEAFF
TGTGCCAGCAGCGTAGAGCCAGGGGCCCAGAACACTGAAGCTTTCTTT
>few|TRBJ2-1|TRBD2|15|TRBV7-9
CASSPPSGRLDEQFF
TGTGCCAGCAGCCCTCCCAGCGGGAGGTTGGATGAGCAGTTCTTC